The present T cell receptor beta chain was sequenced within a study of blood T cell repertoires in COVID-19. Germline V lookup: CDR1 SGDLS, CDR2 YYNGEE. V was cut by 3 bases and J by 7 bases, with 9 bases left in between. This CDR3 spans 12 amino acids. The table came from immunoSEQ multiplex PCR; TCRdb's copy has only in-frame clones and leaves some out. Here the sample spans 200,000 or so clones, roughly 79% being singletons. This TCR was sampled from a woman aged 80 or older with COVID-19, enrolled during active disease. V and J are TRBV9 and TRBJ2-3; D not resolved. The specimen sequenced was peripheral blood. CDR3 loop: CASSANSHTQYF. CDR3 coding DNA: TGTGCCAGCAGCGCGAACAGCCATACGCAGTATTTT.